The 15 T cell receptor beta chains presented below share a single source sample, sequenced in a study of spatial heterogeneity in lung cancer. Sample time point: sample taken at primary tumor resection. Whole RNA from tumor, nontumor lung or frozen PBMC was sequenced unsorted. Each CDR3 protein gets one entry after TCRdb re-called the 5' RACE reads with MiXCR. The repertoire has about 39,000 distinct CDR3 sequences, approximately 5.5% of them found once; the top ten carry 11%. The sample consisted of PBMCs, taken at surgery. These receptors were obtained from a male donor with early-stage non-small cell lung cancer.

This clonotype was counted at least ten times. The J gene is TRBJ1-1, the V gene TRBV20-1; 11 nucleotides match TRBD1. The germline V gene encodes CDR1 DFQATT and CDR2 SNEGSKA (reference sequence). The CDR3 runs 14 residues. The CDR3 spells CRGSGDRGYTEAFF. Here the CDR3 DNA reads TGCAGGGGGAGTGGGGACAGGGGGTACACTGAAGCTTTCTTT.

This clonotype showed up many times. The CDR3 DNA follows: TGCGCCAGCAGCTTGGTGGCAGGGGCTCGGGACACTGAAGCTTTCTTT. Translation gives CASSLVAGARDTEAFF. The V gene is TRBV5-1, the J gene TRBJ1-1; TRBD1 might be the D (6 bases). CDR3 length: 16 residues. CDR1 is SGHRS, CDR2 YFSETQ, per germline. With 0 bases removed from V and 3 bases from J, the gap between germline ends came to 15 bases.

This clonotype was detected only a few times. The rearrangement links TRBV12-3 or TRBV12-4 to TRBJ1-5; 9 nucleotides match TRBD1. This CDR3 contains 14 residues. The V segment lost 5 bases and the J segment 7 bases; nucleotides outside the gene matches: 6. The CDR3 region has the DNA TGTGCCAGCAGTACCGGACAGGGGAGACAGCCCCAGCATTTT. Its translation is CASSTGQGRQPQHF.

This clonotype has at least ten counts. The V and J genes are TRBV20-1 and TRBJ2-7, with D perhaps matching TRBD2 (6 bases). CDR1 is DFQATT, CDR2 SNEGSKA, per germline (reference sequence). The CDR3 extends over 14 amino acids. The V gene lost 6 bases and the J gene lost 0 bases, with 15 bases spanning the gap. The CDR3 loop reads CSATGGTSSYEQYF. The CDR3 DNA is TGCAGTGCCACCGGCGGGACCAGCTCCTACGAGCAGTACTTC.

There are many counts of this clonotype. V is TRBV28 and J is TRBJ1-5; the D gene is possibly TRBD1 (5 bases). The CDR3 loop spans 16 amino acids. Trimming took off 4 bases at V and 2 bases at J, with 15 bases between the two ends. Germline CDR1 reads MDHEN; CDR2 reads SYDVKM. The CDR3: CASSSRSTGRNQPQHF. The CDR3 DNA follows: TGTGCCAGCAGTTCCCGGTCAACAGGTCGCAATCAGCCCCAGCATTTT.

CDR3 DNA sequence: TGTGCCAGCAGCCAGACAGGGATGGCTGATACGCAGTATTTT. It specifies CASSQTGMADTQYF. The chain is built from TRBV7-9 and TRBJ2-3, with TRBD1 matching 7 bases. Germline V gives CDR1 SEHNR, CDR2 FQNEAQ (reference sequence). This CDR3 has 14 residues. With V trimmed by 5 bases and J by 6 bases, 8 bases remained unmatched.

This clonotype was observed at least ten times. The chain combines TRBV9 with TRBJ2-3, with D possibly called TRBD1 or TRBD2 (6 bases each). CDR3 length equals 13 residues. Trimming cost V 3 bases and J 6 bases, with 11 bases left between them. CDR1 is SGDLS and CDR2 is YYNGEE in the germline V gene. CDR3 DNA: TGTGCCAGCAGCGGGGGGGCCACGGATACGCAGTATTTT. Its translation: CASSGGATDTQYF.

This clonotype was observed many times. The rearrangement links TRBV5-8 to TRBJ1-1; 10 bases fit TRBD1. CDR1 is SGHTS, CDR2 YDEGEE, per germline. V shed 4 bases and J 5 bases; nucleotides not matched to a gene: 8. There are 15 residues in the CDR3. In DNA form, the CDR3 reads TGTGCCAGCAGCCCACCGGGACAGGGGAGAACTGAAGCTTTCTTT. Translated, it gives CASSPPGQGRTEAFF.

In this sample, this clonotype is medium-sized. This CDR3 is CSAQQGSGLSEAFF. CDR3 nucleotide sequence: TGCAGCGCACAACAGGGTTCGGGGCTCTCTGAAGCTTTCTTT. The V and J genes are TRBV29-1 and TRBJ1-1; D might be TRBD1 (6 bases). In germline, CDR1 is SQVTM, CDR2 ANQGSEA. The length of the CDR3 is 14 residues. V was cut by 7 bases and J by 6 bases, with 21 bases left in between.

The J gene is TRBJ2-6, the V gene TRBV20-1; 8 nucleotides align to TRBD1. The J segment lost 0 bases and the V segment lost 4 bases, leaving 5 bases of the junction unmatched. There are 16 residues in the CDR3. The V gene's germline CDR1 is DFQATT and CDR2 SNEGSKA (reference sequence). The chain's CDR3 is CSATTGGSSGANVLTF. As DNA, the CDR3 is TGCAGTGCTACTACAGGGGGAAGCTCTGGGGCCAACGTCCTGACTTTC.

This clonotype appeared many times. The CDR3: CASSFGTGGPYGYTF. DNA of the CDR3: TGTGCCAGCAGTTTCGGGACAGGGGGCCCCTATGGCTACACCTTC. The chain carries TRBV27 and TRBJ1-2, with 12 bases that match TRBD1. The germline CDR1 and CDR2 sequences are MNHEY and SMNVEV (reference sequence). Trimming cost V 3 bases and J 4 bases; bases outside gene matches: 3. There are 15 residues in the CDR3.

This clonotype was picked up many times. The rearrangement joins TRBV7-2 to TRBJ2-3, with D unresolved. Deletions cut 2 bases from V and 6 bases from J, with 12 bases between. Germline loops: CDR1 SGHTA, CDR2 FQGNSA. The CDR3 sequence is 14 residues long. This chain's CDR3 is CASSLNPTPDTQYF. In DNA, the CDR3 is TGTGCCAGCAGCTTAAATCCAACTCCGGATACGCAGTATTTT.

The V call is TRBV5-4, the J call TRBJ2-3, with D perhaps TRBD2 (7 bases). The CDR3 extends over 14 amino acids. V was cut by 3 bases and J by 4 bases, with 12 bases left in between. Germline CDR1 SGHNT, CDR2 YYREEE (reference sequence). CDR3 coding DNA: TGTGCCAGCAGCTCTCAAGGGGGGGCAGATACGCAGTATTTT. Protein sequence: CASSSQGGADTQYF. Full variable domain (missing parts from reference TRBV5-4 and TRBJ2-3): ETGVTQSPTHLIKTRGQQVTLRCSSQSGHNTVSWYQQALGQGPQFIFQYYREEENGRGNFPPRFSGLQFPNYSSELNVNALELDDSALYLCASSSQGGADTQYFGPGTRLTVL.

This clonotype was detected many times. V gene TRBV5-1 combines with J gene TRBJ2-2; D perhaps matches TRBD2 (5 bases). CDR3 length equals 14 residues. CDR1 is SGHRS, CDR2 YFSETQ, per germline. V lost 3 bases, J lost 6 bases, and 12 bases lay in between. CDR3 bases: TGCGCCAGCAGCTGGACGTCGGGATCCGGGGAGCTGTTTTTT. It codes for CASSWTSGSGELFF.

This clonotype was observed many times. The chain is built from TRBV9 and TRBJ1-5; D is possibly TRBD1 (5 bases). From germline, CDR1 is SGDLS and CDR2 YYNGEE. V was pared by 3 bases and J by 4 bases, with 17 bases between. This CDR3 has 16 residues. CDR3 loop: CASSEGSLPGNQPQHF. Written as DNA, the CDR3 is TGTGCCAGCAGCGAGGGGTCCCTACCAGGGAATCAGCCCCAGCATTTT.